Reported below is one TCR beta chain. Its antigen has not been determined. One base away there is no much larger clone; base qualities are not given. Expansion of CD8+CD57+ cells had been shown by flow cytometry in the patients chosen for sequencing. Every patient had a diagnosis of severe acquired aplastic anemia based on International Study of Aplastic Anemia and Agranulocytosis and Camitta criteria. At the time blood was sampled, none of the patients had received any therapy. TCR repertoires of sorted CD4+ and CD8+ blood T cells from severe aplastic anemia patients and healthy subjects were deep-sequenced in the study. Patients were enrolled in the USA under clinicaltrials.gov protocols 00001620, 01623167, 00001397, 00071045, 00081523 and 00961064. Ficoll-Paque density gradient centrifugation was used to isolate peripheral blood mononuclear cells. Before DNA extraction, CD4+ and CD8+ T cells were sorted by FACS or by magnetic beads.

V drops 0 bases and J drops 2 bases, leaving 7 bases in between. CDR1 SGHTS and CDR2 YDEGEE are derived from the germline V gene. Spanning cysteine to phenylalanine, the CDR3 consists of 14 amino acids. Solely the CDR3 DNA is kept, with 42 bases framed from the first base. This specimen belongs to a study of CD8+CD57+ T cells in acquired aplastic anemia listed by TCRdb under 2018. The study in broad terms: DNA extracted from sorted CD4+ and CD8+ cells had a mean of 3.2 ug, with a range of roughly 0.18 to 27.4 ug. CD8+CD57+ expansion was defined as a frequency above the mean frequency observed in healthy subjects.

Points the paper makes about the study in general: Twenty-nine CD8+ CDR3 sequences were found in both patients and controls but appeared to be highly expressed in patients and within the immunodominant clones of the patients. No significant difference in CD8+ Simpson's diversity was found between patients and healthy controls (P=0.060).

Profiling of TCR beta VDJ combinations and CDR3 sequences used genomic DNA as the template. An Illumina HiSeq 2000 was used for TCR repertoire sequencing. Per the source publication's procedure: TRBV/TRBJ rearrangement plots, CDR3 size and DJ length profiles, and Simpson's diversity index were used to evaluate the repertoires. Whichever DNA sequence was most abundant in the deep sequencing data was defined as the immunodominant clone. CDR3 amino acid sequences were checked for sharing across subjects and were also compared against the VDJdb database and published repertoires. TCRdb reprocessed the public reads (quality trimming at Q25 with fastp, clone calling with MiXCR) and kept in-frame beta chains. Rows are unified per CDR3 protein, each entry keeping the most common DNA and genes. The V and J calls follow TCRdb's processing rather than the paper's. This sample is represented by hundreds of thousands of distinct CDR3 sequences; about a third of them were singletons. The ten largest clones represent nearly 0.85% of the sample.

The clonotype originates from a human donor with aplastic anemia. This receptor chain uses TRBV5-8 and TRBJ2-3; no D gene can be assigned with confidence. The specimen sequenced was sorted CD4+, CD8+, or CD8+CD57+ T cells (not recorded which) from PBMCs. The CDR3 protein: CASSLVADTDTQYF. The bases are TGTGCCAGCAGCTTGGTCGCGGACACAGATACGCAGTATTTT.